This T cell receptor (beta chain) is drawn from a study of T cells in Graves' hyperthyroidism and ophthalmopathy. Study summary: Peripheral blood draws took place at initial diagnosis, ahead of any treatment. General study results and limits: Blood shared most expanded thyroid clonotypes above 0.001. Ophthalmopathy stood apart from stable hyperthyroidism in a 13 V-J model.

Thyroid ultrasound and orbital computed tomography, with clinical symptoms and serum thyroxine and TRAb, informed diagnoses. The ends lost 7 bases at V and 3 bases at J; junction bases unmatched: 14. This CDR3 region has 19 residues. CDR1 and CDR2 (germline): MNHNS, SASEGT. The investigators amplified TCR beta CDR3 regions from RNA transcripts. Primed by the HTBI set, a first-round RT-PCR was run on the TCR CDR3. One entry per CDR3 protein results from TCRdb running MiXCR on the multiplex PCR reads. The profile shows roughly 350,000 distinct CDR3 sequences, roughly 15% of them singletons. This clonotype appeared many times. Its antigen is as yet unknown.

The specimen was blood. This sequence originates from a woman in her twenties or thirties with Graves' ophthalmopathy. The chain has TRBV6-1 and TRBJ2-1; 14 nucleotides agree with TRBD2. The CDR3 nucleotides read TGTGCCAGCAACCGAGCCCCGACTAGCGGGGGGGCGGGCTACAATGAGCAGTTCTTC. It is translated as CASNRAPTSGGAGYNEQFF.